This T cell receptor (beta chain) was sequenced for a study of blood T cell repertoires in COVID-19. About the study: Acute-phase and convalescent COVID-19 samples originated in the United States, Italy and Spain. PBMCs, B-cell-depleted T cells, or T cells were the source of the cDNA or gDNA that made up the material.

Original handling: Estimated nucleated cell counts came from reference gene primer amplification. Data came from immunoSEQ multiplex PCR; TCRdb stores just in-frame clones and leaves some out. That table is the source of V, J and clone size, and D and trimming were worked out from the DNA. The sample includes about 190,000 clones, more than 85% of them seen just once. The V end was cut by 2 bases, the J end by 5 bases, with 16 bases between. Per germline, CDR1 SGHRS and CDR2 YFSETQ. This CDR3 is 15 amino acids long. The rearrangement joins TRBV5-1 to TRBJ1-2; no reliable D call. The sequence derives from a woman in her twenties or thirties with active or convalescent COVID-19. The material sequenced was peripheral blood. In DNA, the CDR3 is TGCGCCAGCAGCTTTCGCCGACCTGCGGCTTATGGCTACACCTTC. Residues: CASSFRRPAAYGYTF.